One sample yielded the 23 T cell receptor beta chains listed below, sequenced in a study of cytomegalovirus exposure and HLA in healthy donors. Primers for the PCR totalled 60 Vbeta and 13 Jbeta. Only in-frame clones appear in the TCRdb table, and some are missing; sequencing was by immunoSEQ multiplex PCR. The data hold approximately 170,000 clones, with more than 65% observed a single time. Sequences were obtained from PBMCs. Receptor source: a woman in her 30s in good health and CMV-seropositive.

The chain is built from TRBV4-1 and TRBJ1-1; 9 positions agree with TRBD1. Looked up from germline, CDR1 is MGHRA and CDR2 is YSYEKL. The CDR3 is made up of 18 amino acids. J was trimmed by 0 bases and V by 0 bases; bases with no gene match: 8. The CDR3 DNA sequence: TGCGCCAGCAGCCAAGACCCGACAGGGGGGGGTTTGAACACTGAAGCTTTCTTT. Protein sequence: CASSQDPTGGGLNTEAFF.

The chain is built from TRBV7-6 and TRBJ2-1; possibly TRBD2 for D (5 bases). This CDR3 has 15 residues. With 5 bases removed from V and 4 bases from J, the gap between germline ends came to 15 bases. The germline V gene encodes CDR1 SGHVS and CDR2 FNYEAQ. CDR3: CASSDPGSTYNEQFF. In DNA, the CDR3 is TGTGCCAGCAGCGACCCGGGGTCGACTTACAATGAGCAGTTCTTC.

This clone was seen once. The V gene is TRBV27, the J gene TRBJ1-2; 12 bases fit TRBD1. The junction had 4 bases not matched to a gene; V was cut back by 3 bases and J by 8 bases. The CDR3 extends over 14 amino acids. Germline loops: CDR1 MNHEY, CDR2 SMNVEV (reference sequence). The CDR3 nucleotides read TGTGCCAGCAGTTTCGGGACAGGGGGCGGCGGCTACACCTTC. Protein sequence: CASSFGTGGGGYTF.

The gene calls are TRBV29-1 and TRBJ2-2; 13 positions agree with TRBD2. The CDR3 loop spans 16 amino acids. The germline CDR1 and CDR2 sequences are SQVTM and ANQGSEA. V trimming: 1 base; J trimming: 5 bases; junction bases outside the gene matches: 4. CDR3 sequence: CSVEAPTSGRTGELFF. CDR3 bases: TGCAGCGTTGAAGCCCCGACTAGCGGGAGGACCGGGGAGCTGTTTTTT.

This chain joins TRBV9 and TRBJ1-2; TRBD1 matches 7 bases. The V and J ends lost 0 bases and 6 bases, in that order; junction bases with no gene match: 8. The germline CDR1 and CDR2 sequences are SGDLS and YYNGEE. The CDR3 covers 15 residues. The CDR3 protein is CASSVAQGNLHGYTF. The CDR3 DNA reads TGTGCCAGCAGCGTAGCACAGGGGAACCTACATGGCTACACCTTC.

The chain is built from TRBV5-6 and TRBJ2-7; 10 nucleotides agree with TRBD1. V trimming: 0 bases; J trimming: 6 bases; junction bases outside the gene matches: 9. The CDR3 loop spans 16 amino acids. Germline loops: CDR1 SGHDT, CDR2 YYEEEE. Here the CDR3 reads CASSLAGGQGYCEQYF. CDR3 DNA sequence: TGTGCCAGCAGCTTGGCCGGGGGACAGGGGTACTGCGAGCAGTACTTC. Using reference TRBV5-6 and TRBJ2-7 for the parts outside the CDR3, the full variable domain is DAGVTQSPTHLIKTRGQQVTLRCSPKSGHDTVSWYQQALGQGPQFIFQYYEEEERQRGNFPDRFSGHQFPNYSSELNVNALLLGDSALYLCASSLAGGQGYCEQYFGPGTRLTVT.

The chain uses TRBV6-6 and TRBJ1-2; weak D call: TRBD1 (6 bases). Germline loops: CDR1 MNHNY, CDR2 SVGAGI (reference sequence). This CDR3 contains 13 residues. The V end lost 2 bases, the J end lost 6 bases, and 10 bases lay between the germline ends. This CDR3 reads CASSYRQEDGYTF. In nucleotides, the CDR3 is TGTGCCAGCAGTTACAGACAGGAGGATGGCTACACCTTC.

Here the CDR3 DNA reads TGCGCCAGCAGCTTCCTCCGGGACAGGGGAAATGAGCAGTTCTTC. Amino acid sequence: CASSFLRDRGNEQFF. J is TRBJ2-1 and V is TRBV5-1; TRBD1 agrees at 10 bases. The CDR3 length is 15 residues. With 2 bases clipped from V and 7 bases from J, the junction kept 6 bases outside the gene matches. Germline values: CDR1 SGHRS, CDR2 YFSETQ.

The gene calls are TRBV19 and TRBJ2-1; possible D gene TRBD1, 5 bases. Trimming took 10 bases from V and 10 from J, leaving 20 bases between them. The CDR3 extends over 13 amino acids. Germline V lookup: CDR1 LNHDA, CDR2 SQIVND (reference sequence). The CDR3 DNA follows: TGTGCCACTCTAAGGACCGACAGCTGGGAGCAGTTCTTC. Protein sequence: CATLRTDSWEQFF.

The chain is built from TRBV19 and TRBJ2-1; possible D gene TRBD1, 6 bases. This CDR3 is built from 14 residues. V was trimmed by 1 base and J by 6 bases, leaving 10 bases between them. Germline-derived CDR1 and CDR2 are LNHDA and SQIVND (reference sequence). CDR3 sequence reads: CASSIVGHINEQFF. The CDR3 DNA reads as TGTGCCAGTAGTATAGTGGGACACATCAATGAGCAGTTCTTC.

The chain carries TRBV7-9 and TRBJ2-6; D possibly corresponds to TRBD1 (5 bases). The CDR3 spans 17 residues. Deletions cut 6 bases from V and 0 bases from J, with 15 bases between. The germline V gene has CDR1 SEHNR and CDR2 FQNEAQ (reference sequence). The CDR3 is CASRGPTASSGANVLTF. The CDR3 DNA sequence: TGTGCCAGCAGGGGGCCCACAGCATCCTCTGGGGCCAACGTCCTGACTTTC. Based on the CDR3 plus reference TRBV7-9 and TRBJ2-6, the full variable domain is DTGVSQNPRHKITKRGQNVTFRCDPISEHNRLYWYRQTLGQGPEFLTYFQNEAQLEKSRLLSDRFSAERPKGSFSTLEIQRTEQGDSAMYLCASRGPTASSGANVLTFGAGSRLTVL.

V usage is TRBV7-9 and J usage is TRBJ1-2; no firm D call. V was shortened by 1 base and J by 8 bases, with 20 bases between the two germline ends. The CDR3 loop spans 16 amino acids. From germline, CDR1 is SEHNR and CDR2 FQNEAQ (reference sequence). The CDR3 here is CASSLVAGLLVGGYTF. DNA of the CDR3: TGTGCCAGCAGCTTAGTGGCAGGACTACTGGTAGGGGGCTACACCTTC.

The genes are TRBV29-1 and TRBJ2-5, with 9 bases identical to TRBD1. The J call may be mistaken, given a closer DNA end match to TRBJ2-7. The CDR3 consists of 12 residues. Germline CDR1 SQVTM, CDR2 ANQGSEA. CDR3 in amino acids: CSVVGQGYEQYF. CDR3 coding DNA: TGCAGCGTTGTGGGACAGGGCTACGAGCAGTACTTC.

V is TRBV11-2 and J is TRBJ2-7, with D maybe TRBD2 (6 bases). The V end was cut by 4 bases, the J end by 2 bases, with 12 bases between. The CDR3 is made up of 14 amino acids. CDR1 and CDR2 (germline): SGHAT, FQNNGV. In DNA form, the CDR3 reads TGTGCCAGCAGCTACGGGACTGGGGCCTACGAGCAGTACTTC. Protein: CASSYGTGAYEQYF.

This clone occurred once. The genes are TRBV28 and TRBJ2-1, with 13 bases lining up with TRBD2. Germline CDR1 reads MDHEN; CDR2 reads SYDVKM. Trimming took 5 bases from V and 4 from J; bases not matched to a gene: 2. The CDR3 covers 15 residues. This chain's CDR3 is CASSVTSGRYNEQFF. CDR3 sequence (DNA): TGTGCCAGCAGTGTGACTAGCGGGAGGTACAATGAGCAGTTCTTC.

The CDR3 reads CASSDSRALAGDVPNGYTF. CDR3 coding DNA: TGTGCCAGCAGTGACTCGCGGGCTCTAGCAGGGGACGTACCCAATGGCTACACCTTC. The chain uses TRBV6-4 and TRBJ1-2, with D possibly matching TRBD1 (6 bases). The CDR3 covers 19 residues. Germline CDR1 is MRHNA and CDR2 is SNTAGT. Trimming shortened V by 0 bases and J by 6 bases, and 26 bases separated the two germline ends.

Here the CDR3 reads CASRQGHTEAFF. As DNA, the CDR3 is TGTGCCAGTAGACAGGGGCACACTGAAGCTTTCTTT. This chain links TRBV19 with TRBJ1-1; 7 positions agree with TRBD1. The ends lost 6 bases at V and 3 bases at J; junction bases unmatched: 1. The CDR3 is made up of 12 amino acids. Germline CDR1 reads LNHDA; CDR2 reads SQIVND (reference sequence).

The V gene is TRBV5-6, the J gene TRBJ2-1; TRBD2 aligns across 11 bases. This CDR3 contains 13 residues. The ends lost 0 bases at V and 10 bases at J; junction bases unmatched: 0. The germline CDR1 and CDR2 sequences are SGHDT and YYEEEE. CDR3 nucleotide sequence: TGTGCCAGCAGCTTGGCTAGCGGGAGGGAGCAGTTCTTC. This codes for CASSLASGREQFF.

Concerning this clone itself: This sample includes further DNA sequences coding for the same CDR3. The chain links TRBV9 to TRBJ2-7; 10 bases map to TRBD2. V lost 0 bases to trimming and J lost 3 bases; unmatched junction nucleotides: 0. This CDR3 comprises 14 residues. Germline V gene sequence: CDR1 SGDLS, CDR2 YYNGEE. The CDR3 sequence: CASSVGLAGYEQYF. DNA for the CDR3: TGTGCCAGCAGCGTAGGACTAGCGGGCTACGAGCAGTACTTC.

V usage is TRBV19 and J usage is TRBJ2-7; D gene unclear. The CDR3 loop spans 13 amino acids. The V gene lost 3 bases and the J gene lost 3 bases, with 9 bases spanning the gap. Germline lookup yields CDR1 LNHDA and CDR2 SQIVND (reference sequence). The CDR3 loop is CASSINRNYEQYF. CDR3 nucleotide sequence: TGTGCCAGTAGTATTAACAGAAACTACGAGCAGTACTTC.

The chain is built from TRBV23-1 and TRBJ1-1; no clear D gene. TRBV23-1 is flagged as an ORF with uncertain function. The CDR3 sequence is 16 residues long. Trimming pared 0 bases from V and 2 bases from J, leaving 13 bases between. CDR3 amino acids: CASSQSMRPVNTEAFF. CDR3 coding DNA: TGCGCCAGCAGTCAATCGATGAGGCCCGTCAACACTGAAGCTTTCTTT.

DNA of the CDR3: TGTGCCAGCAGTTACGACGGGACAGGGGGAGATACGCAGTATTTT. Protein sequence: CASSYDGTGGDTQYF. The chain employs TRBV6-6 and TRBJ2-3; 11 bases match TRBD1. The CDR3 contains 15 residues. Germline CDR1 MNHNY, CDR2 SVGAGI (reference sequence). V trimming: 2 bases; J trimming: 5 bases; junction bases outside the gene matches: 3.

The chain recombines TRBV18 with TRBJ2-3; 7 bases are a match to TRBD1. J gave up 2 bases and V 8 bases, and 16 bases lay outside the gene matches. Germline-derived CDR1 and CDR2 are KGHSH and LQKENI. The CDR3 covers 17 residues. The CDR3 DNA reads as TGTGCCAGCGCAGGGGGTGACGGCCGGGCACCCACAGATACGCAGTATTTT. Translated: CASAGGDGRAPTDTQYF.